Here is one T cell receptor (beta chain) with its context. Some clones are missing from TCRdb's copy, which holds only in-frame ones; the method was immunoSEQ multiplex PCR. This sample has roughly 50,000 clones, with 90% found just once. This sample was taken from a study of PD-1 blockade in classical Hodgkin lymphoma. The V segment lost 2 bases and the J segment 9 bases; nucleotides outside the gene matches: 4. Germline assignment: CDR1 MDHEN and CDR2 SYDVKM. This CDR3 contains 13 residues. The sample's time point: cycle 4 day 1 (C4D1), after more than five weeks of nivolumab. After autologous stem cell transplantation all patients relapsed, and prior brentuximab vedotin exposure differed between cohorts.

The sample here was peripheral blood mononuclear cells (PBMCs), taken before the fourth cycle of nivolumab. The chain links TRBV28 to TRBJ2-1, with 7 positions matching TRBD1. The source is a human donor with classical Hodgkin lymphoma. In nucleotides, the CDR3 is TGTGCCAGCAGTTTAGGACAGGTTCTTGAGCAGTTCTTC. Protein: CASSLGQVLEQFF.